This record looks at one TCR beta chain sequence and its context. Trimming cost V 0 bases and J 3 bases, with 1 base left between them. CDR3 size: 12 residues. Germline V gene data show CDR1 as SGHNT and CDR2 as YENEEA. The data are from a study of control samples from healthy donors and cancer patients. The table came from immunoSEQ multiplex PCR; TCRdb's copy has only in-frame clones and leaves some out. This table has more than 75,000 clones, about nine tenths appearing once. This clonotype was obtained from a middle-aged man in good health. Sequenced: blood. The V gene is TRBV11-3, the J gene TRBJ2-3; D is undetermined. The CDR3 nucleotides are TGTGCCAGCAGCTTAGATACAGATACGCAGTATTTT. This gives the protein CASSLDTDTQYF.